Following are 15 T cell receptor beta chains from one sample sequenced in a study of regulatory T cells in long-lasting Graves disease. Both iRepertoire HTBI primers and Arm-PCR of CDR3 regions were used to build the TCR beta libraries. From the multiplex PCR reads, TCRdb called clonotypes with MiXCR, one entry per CDR3 protein. The sample contains 360,000 or so distinct CDR3 sequences, 23% of which appear only once. Time point reported: persistent/refractory GD, antithyroid drugs over 5 years with positive TRAb. Construction of the TCR library relied on RNA isolated from PBMCs. This material consisted of peripheral blood mononuclear cells (PBMCs), taken when the disease was refractory, from a patient treated with antithyroid drugs. These receptors were obtained from a woman aged 40 to 50 with Graves disease.

This clonotype appeared many times. This chain joins TRBV6-5 and TRBJ1-6; TRBD1 matches at 7 bases. The CDR3 has 14 residues. The V gene's germline CDR1 is MNHEY and CDR2 SVGAGI. Trimming cost V 2 bases and J 10 bases; bases outside gene matches: 5. As DNA, the CDR3 is TGTGCCAGCAGTTACGACAGGGCCAGCTCACCCCTCCACTTT. Translation gives CASSYDRASSPLHF.

J is TRBJ1-5 and V is TRBV25-1; D call uncertain. Trimming removed 6 bases at V and 4 bases at J, with 7 bases between. The CDR3 loop spans 12 amino acids. Germline CDR1 MGHDK, CDR2 SYGVNS. CDR3 in amino acids: CASSTRNQPQHF. The CDR3 DNA is TGTGCCAGCAGCACAAGGAATCAGCCCCAGCATTTT.

This chain links TRBV3-1 with TRBJ1-3, with a tentative D call TRBD1 (5 bases). The CDR3 has 16 amino acids. Germline V gene lookup returns CDR1 LGHDT and CDR2 YNNKEL (reference sequence). Trimming pared 4 bases from V and 1 base from J, leaving 14 bases between. The CDR3 DNA sequence: TGTGCCAGCAGCCCCACAACAGGACGTTCTGGAAACACCATATATTTT. This encodes CASSPTTGRSGNTIYF. The full variable domain, with the rest looked up from reference TRBV3-1 and TRBJ1-3, is DTAVSQTPKYLVTQMGNDKSIKCEQNLGHDTMYWYKQDSKKFLKIMFSYNNKELIINETVPNRFSPKSPDKAHLNLHINSLELGDSAVYFCASSPTTGRSGNTIYFGEGSWLTVV.

This chain connects TRBV11-2 to TRBJ1-6; D is uncertain. Germline V gene data show CDR1 as SGHAT and CDR2 as FQNNGV. The germline V and J ends were trimmed by 3 bases and 8 bases, with 5 bases remaining between them. The CDR3 is 12 amino acids. The CDR3 region has the DNA TGTGCCAGCAGCTTCGGAGATTCACCCCTCCACTTT. Translating it yields CASSFGDSPLHF.

This chain connects TRBV4-1 to TRBJ1-4; TRBD1 matches 7 bases. Losses at the gene ends were 5 bases for V and 4 bases for J; bases not matched to a gene: 4. Germline loops: CDR1 MGHRA, CDR2 YSYEKL. The CDR3 has 14 residues. The DNA of the CDR3 is TGCGCCAGCAGCGGGACAGCGTTTAATGAAAAACTGTTTTTT. It encodes CASSGTAFNEKLFF.

This clonotype has a count of ten or more. The chain joins TRBV5-6 to TRBJ2-2; maybe TRBD1 (5 bases). CDR3 length equals 16 residues. CDR1 is SGHDT and CDR2 is YYEEEE in the germline V gene. V lost 2 bases, J lost 0 bases, and 11 bases lay in between. The CDR3 region is CASSFYRSSNTGELFF. The CDR3 nucleotides read TGTGCCAGCAGCTTCTACAGGAGCTCGAACACCGGGGAGCTGTTTTTT.

The sample holds many counts of this clonotype. The CDR3 sequence is CASSLRTNTEAFF. The CDR3 nucleotides are TGTGCCAGCAGTTTGAGGACGAACACTGAAGCTTTCTTT. The chain joins TRBV28 to TRBJ1-1; D is undetermined. The CDR3 loop spans 13 amino acids. V lost 3 bases, J lost 1 base, and 6 bases lay in between. Germline values: CDR1 MDHEN, CDR2 SYDVKM.

This clonotype appeared many times. CDR3 in DNA: TGTGCCAGCAGGGCCTCCGGGACAGTTAACACCATATATTTT. It encodes CASRASGTVNTIYF. This chain connects TRBV12-3 or TRBV12-4 to TRBJ1-3, with 7 bases that match TRBD1. The CDR3 is 14 residues long. V lost 6 bases to trimming and J lost 7 bases; unmatched junction nucleotides: 9.

This chain links TRBV20-1 with TRBJ2-5, with D hard to call. Germline V CDR1 and CDR2: DFQATT, SNEGSKA (reference sequence). V was pared by 3 bases and J by 4 bases, with 6 bases between. The CDR3 runs to 11 residues. The CDR3 bases are TGCAGTGCTAGCACAGTAGAGACCCAGTACTTC. It yields the protein CSASTVETQYF.

This clonotype was seen a few times. In DNA, the CDR3 is TGTGCCAGCAGCGTAGGCGGGAGTAACTACGAGCAGTACTTC. This codes for CASSVGGSNYEQYF. The gene calls are TRBV9 and TRBJ2-7, with TRBD2 matching over 7 bases. With 0 bases clipped from V and 3 bases from J, the junction kept 3 bases outside the gene matches. Per germline, CDR1 SGDLS and CDR2 YYNGEE. This CDR3 has 14 amino acids.

This clonotype was found many times. The chain has TRBV13 and TRBJ2-7; TRBD2 matches 11 bases. This CDR3 comprises 16 residues. Germline V lookup: CDR1 PRHDT, CDR2 FYEKMQ (reference sequence). J was trimmed by 3 bases and V by 2 bases; bases with no gene match: 6. CDR3 DNA sequence: TGTGCCAGCAGCTTAAATCCCGGGACTAGCGGCTACGAGCAGTACTTC. It specifies CASSLNPGTSGYEQYF. Complete variable domain (other parts from reference TRBV13 and TRBJ2-7): AAGVIQSPRHLIKEKRETATLKCYPIPRHDTVYWYQQGPGQDPQFLISFYEKMQSDKGSIPDRFSAQQFSDYHSELNMSSLELGDSALYFCASSLNPGTSGYEQYFGPGTRLTVT.

The J gene is TRBJ2-2, the V gene TRBV25-1; D is perhaps TRBD2 (6 bases). Germline V gene sequence: CDR1 MGHDK, CDR2 SYGVNS. V gave up 6 bases and J gave up 1 base, with 15 bases separating them. The CDR3 runs 16 residues. CDR3 in amino acids: CASRKGGVRNTGELFF. CDR3 bases: TGTGCCAGCAGAAAAGGAGGGGTTCGGAACACCGGGGAGCTGTTTTTT.

The sample holds many counts of this clonotype. The V call is TRBV28, the J call TRBJ2-7, with 9 positions matching TRBD1. CDR3 length: 14 residues. The ends lost 6 bases at V and 4 bases at J; junction bases unmatched: 7. From germline, CDR1 is MDHEN and CDR2 SYDVKM. The CDR3 DNA reads TGTGCCAGCAGGAATACAGGGGGCGATTACGAGCAGTACTTC. Translating it yields CASRNTGGDYEQYF. Filled out from reference TRBV28 and TRBJ2-7, the complete variable domain reads DVKVTQSSRYLVKRTGEKVFLECVQDMDHENMFWYRQDPGLGLRLIYFSYDVKMKEKGDIPEGYSVSREKKERFSLILESASTNQTSMYLCASRNTGGDYEQYFGPGTRLTVT.

This clonotype was seen only a few times. This rearrangement joins TRBV15 to TRBJ2-2, with D possibly being TRBD2 (5 bases). The CDR3 runs 17 residues. Trimming cost V 0 bases and J 6 bases, with 17 bases left between them. The V gene's germline CDR1 is LNHNV and CDR2 YYDKDF (reference sequence). CDR3: CATSRDGPPLVPGELFF. The CDR3 coding sequence is TGTGCCACCAGCAGAGATGGCCCCCCACTAGTCCCCGGGGAGCTGTTTTTT.

The genes are TRBV20-1 and TRBJ2-6; 12 bases are a match to TRBD2. Germline values: CDR1 DFQATT, CDR2 SNEGSKA (reference sequence). The CDR3 is 17 amino acids. J lost 0 bases, V lost 6 bases, and 6 bases had no gene match. The CDR3 nucleotides read TGCAGTGCCCTGACTAGCGGGAGTCTCTCTGGGGCCAACGTCCTGACTTTC. This codes for CSALTSGSLSGANVLTF.